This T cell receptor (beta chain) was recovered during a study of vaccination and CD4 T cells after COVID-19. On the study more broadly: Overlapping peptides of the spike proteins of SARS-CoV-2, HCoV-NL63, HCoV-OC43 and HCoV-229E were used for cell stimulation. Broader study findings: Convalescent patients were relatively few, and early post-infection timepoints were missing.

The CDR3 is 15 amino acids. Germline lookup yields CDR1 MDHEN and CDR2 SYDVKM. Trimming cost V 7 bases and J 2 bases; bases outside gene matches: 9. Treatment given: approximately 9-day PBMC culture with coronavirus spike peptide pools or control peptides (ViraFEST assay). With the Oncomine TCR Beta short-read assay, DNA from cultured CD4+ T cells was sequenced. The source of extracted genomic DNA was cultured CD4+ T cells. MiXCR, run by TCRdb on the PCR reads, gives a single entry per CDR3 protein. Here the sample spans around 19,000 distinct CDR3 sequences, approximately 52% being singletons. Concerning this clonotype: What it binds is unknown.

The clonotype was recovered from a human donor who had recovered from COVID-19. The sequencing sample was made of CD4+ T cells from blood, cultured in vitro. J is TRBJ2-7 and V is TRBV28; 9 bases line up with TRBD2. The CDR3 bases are TGTGCCAGCACGATACGGGCGGGAGGGCCCTACGAGCAGTACTTC. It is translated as CASTIRAGGPYEQYF.